This entry lists 10 T cell receptor beta chains sequenced from one sample in a study of early T cells in non-severe SARS-CoV-2 infection. MiXCR, applied by TCRdb to the 5' RACE reads, yields one record per CDR3 protein. Of 50,000 to 55,000 distinct CDR3 sequences listed, less than 9.5% are singletons. Material for sequencing was whole blood. The receptor set was obtained from an adult who was a healthcare worker with PCR-confirmed SARS-CoV-2 infection or an uninfected control (not recorded which).

Many counts were recorded for this clonotype. This sequence joins TRBV20-1 and TRBJ2-1; 8 positions agree with TRBD1. The CDR3 runs 15 residues. Germline CDR1 is DFQATT and CDR2 is SNEGSKA (reference sequence). The V gene end was trimmed by 1 base and the J gene end by 3 bases; junction bases not matched to a gene: 5. Written as DNA, the CDR3 is TGCAGTGCTAGAGGGGCAGGGGGCGGCTACAATGAGCAGTTCTTC. It encodes CSARGAGGGYNEQFF.

This clonotype was picked up many times. The gene calls are TRBV11-2 and TRBJ2-1; TRBD2 agrees at 9 bases. J was trimmed by 4 bases and V by 5 bases; bases with no gene match: 18. The CDR3 covers 19 residues. CDR1 is SGHAT, CDR2 FQNNGV, per germline. This chain's CDR3 is CASSGSGTSPKNPYNEQFF. CDR3 nucleotides: TGTGCCAGCAGCGGTTCGGGGACTAGCCCCAAGAACCCGTACAATGAGCAGTTCTTC.

This clonotype came up many times. The CDR3 sequence: CASGVSGQIEAFF. The CDR3 nucleotides are TGTGCCAGCGGAGTGTCGGGACAGATTGAAGCTTTCTTT. The chain employs TRBV7-2 and TRBJ1-1, with TRBD1 identical over 7 bases. After removal of 8 bases from V and 7 bases from J, the junction contained 10 bases not matched to a gene. Per the germline V gene, CDR1 is SGHTA and CDR2 is FQGNSA. The CDR3 is 13 residues long.

This clonotype was observed at least ten times. The chain combines TRBV29-1 with TRBJ1-1, with D unresolved. The CDR3 totals 13 residues. V was clipped by 2 bases and J by 4 bases, with 11 bases between them. The germline CDR1 and CDR2 sequences are SQVTM and ANQGSEA. In DNA form, the CDR3 reads TGCAGCGTTGAAACCGGGAGCCTCACTGAAGCTTTCTTT. Its translation is CSVETGSLTEAFF.

The chain links TRBV29-1 to TRBJ1-1; no clear D gene. The CDR3 totals 10 residues. Per the germline V gene, CDR1 is SQVTM and CDR2 is ANQGSEA. With 6 bases removed from V and 4 bases from J, the gap between germline ends came to 6 bases. This CDR3 is CSVMTTEAFF. The CDR3 bases are TGCAGCGTCATGACCACTGAAGCTTTCTTT.

The CDR3 spells CAWSPNYEQYF. The CDR3 DNA reads TGTGCCTGGAGTCCGAACTACGAGCAGTACTTC. The chain recombines TRBV30 with TRBJ2-7; D is ambiguous. The CDR3 runs to 11 residues. Trimming cost V 2 bases and J 3 bases, with 5 bases left between them. Germline CDR1 GTSNPN, CDR2 SVGIG (reference sequence). Variable domain in full (rest from reference TRBV30 and TRBJ2-7): SQTIHQWPATLVQPVGSPLSLECTVEGTSNPNLYWYRQAAGRGLQLLFYSVGIGQISSEVPQNLSASRPQDRQFILSSKKLLLSDSGFYLCAWSPNYEQYFGPGTRLTVT.

There are many counts of this clonotype. This sequence joins TRBV11-2 and TRBJ1-5; D gene ambiguous. CDR3 size: 15 residues. Germline CDR1 SGHAT, CDR2 FQNNGV. Trimming removed 0 bases at V and 7 bases at J, with 13 bases between. The CDR3 sequence: CASSLDVGLRQPQHF. The CDR3 DNA is TGTGCCAGCAGCTTAGATGTAGGGCTTAGGCAGCCCCAGCATTTT.

This clonotype was counted at least ten times. This chain links TRBV5-4 with TRBJ2-7, with TRBD1 identical over 7 bases. The CDR3 spans 14 residues. In germline, CDR1 is SGHNT, CDR2 YYREEE (reference sequence). J gave up 2 bases and V 0 bases, and 2 bases lay outside the gene matches. The CDR3, as DNA: TGTGCCAGCAGCTTGGCCGGACAGGCCTACGAGCAGTACTTC. Its protein is CASSLAGQAYEQYF. The full variable domain, rest sourced from reference TRBV5-4 and TRBJ2-7, is ETGVTQSPTHLIKTRGQQVTLRCSSQSGHNTVSWYQQALGQGPQFIFQYYREEENGRGNFPPRFSGLQFPNYSSELNVNALELDDSALYLCASSLAGQAYEQYFGPGTRLTVT.

This clonotype came up a few times. V is TRBV12-3 or TRBV12-4 and J is TRBJ2-1, with D tentatively TRBD2 (6 bases). The CDR3 totals 14 residues. V was shortened by 3 bases and J by 8 bases, with 14 bases between the two germline ends. The CDR3 is CASSFGGGLDEQFF. The DNA of the CDR3 is TGTGCCAGCAGTTTCGGGGGAGGTCTGGATGAGCAGTTCTTC.

This clonotype was found many times. The chain couples TRBV14 to TRBJ2-1; TRBD2 is a possible D gene (6 bases). V was cut by 0 bases and J by 4 bases, with 10 bases left in between. Per germline, CDR1 SGHDN and CDR2 FVKESK. This CDR3 contains 15 residues. The CDR3 bases are TGTGCCAGCAGCCAAGAACGGGGGAAGTACAATGAGCAGTTCTTC. Its protein product is CASSQERGKYNEQFF.